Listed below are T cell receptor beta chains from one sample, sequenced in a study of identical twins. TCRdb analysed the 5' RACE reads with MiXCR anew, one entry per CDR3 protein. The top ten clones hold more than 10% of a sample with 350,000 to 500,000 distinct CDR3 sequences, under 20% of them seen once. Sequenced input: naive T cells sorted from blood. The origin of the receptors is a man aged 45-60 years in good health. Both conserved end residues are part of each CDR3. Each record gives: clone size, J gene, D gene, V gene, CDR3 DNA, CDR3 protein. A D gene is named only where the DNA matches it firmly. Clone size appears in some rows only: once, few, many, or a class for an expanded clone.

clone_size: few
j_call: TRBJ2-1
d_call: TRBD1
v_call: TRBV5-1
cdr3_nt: TGCGCCAGCAGCCTGGGGGGGACAGGGCTTTTCAATGAGCAGTTCTTC
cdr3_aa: CASSLGGTGLFNEQFF

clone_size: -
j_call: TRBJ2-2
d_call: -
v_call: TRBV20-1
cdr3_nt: TGCAGTGCTAGAAAGGGACCCGGGGAGCTGTTTTTT
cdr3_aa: CSARKGPGELFF

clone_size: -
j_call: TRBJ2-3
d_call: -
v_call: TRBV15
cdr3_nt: TGTGCCACCAGCAGAGATCTGCCGGAGCTTGGTACAGATACGCAGTATTTT
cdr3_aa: CATSRDLPELGTDTQYF

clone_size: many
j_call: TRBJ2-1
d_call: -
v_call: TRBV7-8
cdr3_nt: TGTGCCAGCAGCTTAGCGGACAATGAGCAGTTCTTC
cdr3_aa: CASSLADNEQFF

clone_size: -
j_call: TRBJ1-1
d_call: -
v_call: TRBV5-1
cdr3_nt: TGCGCCAGCAGCAAGGGACATCTATCTGAAGCTTTCTTT
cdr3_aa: CASSKGHLSEAFF

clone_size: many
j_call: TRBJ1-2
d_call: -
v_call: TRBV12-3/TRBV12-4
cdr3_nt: TGTGCCAGCAGTTTTCGGGTTTCCTATGGCTACACCTTC
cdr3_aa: CASSFRVSYGYTF

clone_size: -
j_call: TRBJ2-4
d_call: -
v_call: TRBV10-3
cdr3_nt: TGTGCCATCAGTGGGACTCTGGGTTCGAAAAACATTCAGTACTTC
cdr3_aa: CAISGTLGSKNIQYF

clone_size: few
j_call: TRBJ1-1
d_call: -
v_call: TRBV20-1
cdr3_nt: TGCAGTGCTAGATCGGGGGGTCCCAACACTGAAGCTTTCTTT
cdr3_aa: CSARSGGPNTEAFF

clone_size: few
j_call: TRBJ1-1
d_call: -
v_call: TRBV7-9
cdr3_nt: TGTGCCAGCAGCTTAGGGGGGACAAAGAACACTGAAGCTTTCTTT
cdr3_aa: CASSLGGTKNTEAFF

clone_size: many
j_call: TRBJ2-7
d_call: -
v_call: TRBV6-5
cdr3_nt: TGTGCCAGCAGTTTCAGGAACGAGCAGTACTTC
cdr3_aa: CASSFRNEQYF

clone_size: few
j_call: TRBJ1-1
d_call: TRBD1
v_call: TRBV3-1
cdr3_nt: TGTGCCAGCAGCCCCTCCGGGACAGTGACTTTCTTT
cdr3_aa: CASSPSGTVTFF

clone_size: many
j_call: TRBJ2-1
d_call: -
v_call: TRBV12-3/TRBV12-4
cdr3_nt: TGTGCCAGCAGTTTAGGTCCCAGGACCCTTTCCTACAATGAGCAGTTCTTC
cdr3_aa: CASSLGPRTLSYNEQFF

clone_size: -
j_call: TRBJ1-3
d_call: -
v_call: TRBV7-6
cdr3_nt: TGTGCCAGCAGCTTACAGGAAAGCAGCTCTGGAAACACCATATATTTT
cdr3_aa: CASSLQESSSGNTIYF

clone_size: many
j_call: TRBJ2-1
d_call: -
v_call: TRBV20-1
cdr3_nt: TGCAGTGCTAGAGAAGGGGAAAATGAGCAGTTCTTC
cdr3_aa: CSAREGENEQFF

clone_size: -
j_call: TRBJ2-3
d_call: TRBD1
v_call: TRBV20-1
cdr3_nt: TGCAGTGCAGAGGGGTGGGACAGGGGCCCAGATACGCAGTATTTT
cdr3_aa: CSAEGWDRGPDTQYF

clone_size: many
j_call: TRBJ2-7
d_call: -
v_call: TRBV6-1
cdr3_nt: TGTGCCAGCAGTGAAGAGTTCTTGCAGGGGTGGGGGGGTTTCTACGAGCAGTACTTC
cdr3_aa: CASSEEFLQGWGGFYEQYF

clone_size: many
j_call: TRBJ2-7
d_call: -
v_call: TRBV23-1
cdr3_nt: TGCGCCAGCAGTCAATGTGTCGGCCTGAGCTCCTACGAGCAGTACTTC
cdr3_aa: CASSQCVGLSSYEQYF

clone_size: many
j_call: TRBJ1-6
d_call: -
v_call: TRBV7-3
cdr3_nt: TGTGCCAGCAGCTCACCCGGGCGGAATAATTCACCCCTCCACTTT
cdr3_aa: CASSSPGRNNSPLHF

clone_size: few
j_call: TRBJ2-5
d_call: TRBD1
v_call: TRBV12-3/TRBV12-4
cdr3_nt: TGTGCCAGCAGTCGACAGGGTTTGCAAGAGACCCAGTACTTC
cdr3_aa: CASSRQGLQETQYF

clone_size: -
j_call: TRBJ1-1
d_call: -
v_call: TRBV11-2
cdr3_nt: TGTGCCAGCAGATCGACAGGCGGGTTAGAAGCTTTCTTT
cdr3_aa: CASRSTGGLEAFF

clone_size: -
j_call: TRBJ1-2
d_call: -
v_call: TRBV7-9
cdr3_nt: TGTGCCAGCAGCTCCAACTATTACCGGGACTATGGCTACACCTTC
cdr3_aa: CASSSNYYRDYGYTF

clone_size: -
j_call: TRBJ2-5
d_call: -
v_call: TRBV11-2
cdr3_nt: TGTGCCAGCAGCGCGCCGGGGCCTAGGGAGACCCAGTACTTC
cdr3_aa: CASSAPGPRETQYF

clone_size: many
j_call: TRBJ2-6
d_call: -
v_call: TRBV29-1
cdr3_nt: TGCAGCGTATTAACAGGGCCCGGGGCCAACGTCCTGACTTTC
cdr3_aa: CSVLTGPGANVLTF

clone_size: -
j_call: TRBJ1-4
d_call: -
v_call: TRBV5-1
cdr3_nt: TGCGCCAGCAGCTTCGGGACGGGCGAAAAACTGTTTTTT
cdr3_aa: CASSFGTGEKLFF

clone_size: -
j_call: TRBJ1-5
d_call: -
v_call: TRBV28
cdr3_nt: TGTGCCAGCACCTTAGGGGGGGCTCAGCCCCAGCATTTT
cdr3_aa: CASTLGGAQPQHF

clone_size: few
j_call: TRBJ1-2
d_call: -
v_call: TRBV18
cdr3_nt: TGTGCCAGCTCACCGAATTTACAGGGAGAAGGCTACACCTTC
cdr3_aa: CASSPNLQGEGYTF

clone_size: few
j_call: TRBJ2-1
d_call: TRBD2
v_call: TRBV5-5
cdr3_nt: TGTGCCAGCAGCCCGTTAAGCGGGAGCGGAAATGAGCAGTTCTTC
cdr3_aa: CASSPLSGSGNEQFF

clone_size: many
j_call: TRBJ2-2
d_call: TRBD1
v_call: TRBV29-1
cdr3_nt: TGCAGCGTTCCAACAGGGGGCGAGACCGGGGAGCTGTTTTTT
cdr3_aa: CSVPTGGETGELFF

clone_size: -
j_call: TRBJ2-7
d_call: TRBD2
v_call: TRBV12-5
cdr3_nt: TGTGCTAGTGGTTTTGGCACGAGCGGGAGTTTTTGGAACGAGCAGTACTTC
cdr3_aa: CASGFGTSGSFWNEQYF

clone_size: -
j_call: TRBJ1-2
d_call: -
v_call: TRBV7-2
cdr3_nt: TGTGCCAGCAGCTCGACTAGAAACTATGGCTACACCTTC
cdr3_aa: CASSSTRNYGYTF

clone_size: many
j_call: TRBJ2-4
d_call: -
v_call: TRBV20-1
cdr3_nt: TGCAGTGCTAGAGACGCGTCATCCGGCAAAAACATTCAGTACTTC
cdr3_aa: CSARDASSGKNIQYF

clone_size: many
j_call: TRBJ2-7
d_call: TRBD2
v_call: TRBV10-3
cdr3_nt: TGTGCCATCAGTCCAACTAGCGGGAGCTCCTACGAGCAGTACTTC
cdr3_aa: CAISPTSGSSYEQYF

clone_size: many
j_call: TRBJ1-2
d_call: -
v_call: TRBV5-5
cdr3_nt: TGTGCCAGCAGCTTGGCTGCCGAATGGGGCTACACCTTC
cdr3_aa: CASSLAAEWGYTF

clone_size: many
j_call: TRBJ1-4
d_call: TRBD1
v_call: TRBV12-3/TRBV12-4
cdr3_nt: TGTGCCAGCAGTACCGGGACAGGGCATGAAAAACTGTTTTTT
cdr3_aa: CASSTGTGHEKLFF

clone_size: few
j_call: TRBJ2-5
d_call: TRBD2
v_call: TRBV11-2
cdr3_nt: TGTGCCAGCAGCTCGGGACTAGCGGGGGGTGGGGAGACCCAGTACTTC
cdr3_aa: CASSSGLAGGGETQYF